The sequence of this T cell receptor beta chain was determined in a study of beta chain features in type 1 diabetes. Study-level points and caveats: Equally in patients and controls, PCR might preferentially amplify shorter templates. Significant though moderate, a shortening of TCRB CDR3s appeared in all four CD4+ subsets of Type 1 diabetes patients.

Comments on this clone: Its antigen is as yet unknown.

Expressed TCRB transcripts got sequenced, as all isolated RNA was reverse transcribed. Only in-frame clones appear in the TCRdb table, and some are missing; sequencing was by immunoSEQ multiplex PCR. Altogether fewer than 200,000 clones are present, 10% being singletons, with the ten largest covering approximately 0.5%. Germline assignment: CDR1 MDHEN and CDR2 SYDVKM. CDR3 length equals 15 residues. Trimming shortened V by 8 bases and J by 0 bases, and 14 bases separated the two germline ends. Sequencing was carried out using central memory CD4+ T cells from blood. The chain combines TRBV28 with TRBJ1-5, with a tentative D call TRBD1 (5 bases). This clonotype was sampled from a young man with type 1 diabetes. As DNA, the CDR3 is TGTGCCAGCCGACGGGGGGTTCTTAGCAATCAGCCCCAGCATTTT. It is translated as CASRRGVLSNQPQHF.